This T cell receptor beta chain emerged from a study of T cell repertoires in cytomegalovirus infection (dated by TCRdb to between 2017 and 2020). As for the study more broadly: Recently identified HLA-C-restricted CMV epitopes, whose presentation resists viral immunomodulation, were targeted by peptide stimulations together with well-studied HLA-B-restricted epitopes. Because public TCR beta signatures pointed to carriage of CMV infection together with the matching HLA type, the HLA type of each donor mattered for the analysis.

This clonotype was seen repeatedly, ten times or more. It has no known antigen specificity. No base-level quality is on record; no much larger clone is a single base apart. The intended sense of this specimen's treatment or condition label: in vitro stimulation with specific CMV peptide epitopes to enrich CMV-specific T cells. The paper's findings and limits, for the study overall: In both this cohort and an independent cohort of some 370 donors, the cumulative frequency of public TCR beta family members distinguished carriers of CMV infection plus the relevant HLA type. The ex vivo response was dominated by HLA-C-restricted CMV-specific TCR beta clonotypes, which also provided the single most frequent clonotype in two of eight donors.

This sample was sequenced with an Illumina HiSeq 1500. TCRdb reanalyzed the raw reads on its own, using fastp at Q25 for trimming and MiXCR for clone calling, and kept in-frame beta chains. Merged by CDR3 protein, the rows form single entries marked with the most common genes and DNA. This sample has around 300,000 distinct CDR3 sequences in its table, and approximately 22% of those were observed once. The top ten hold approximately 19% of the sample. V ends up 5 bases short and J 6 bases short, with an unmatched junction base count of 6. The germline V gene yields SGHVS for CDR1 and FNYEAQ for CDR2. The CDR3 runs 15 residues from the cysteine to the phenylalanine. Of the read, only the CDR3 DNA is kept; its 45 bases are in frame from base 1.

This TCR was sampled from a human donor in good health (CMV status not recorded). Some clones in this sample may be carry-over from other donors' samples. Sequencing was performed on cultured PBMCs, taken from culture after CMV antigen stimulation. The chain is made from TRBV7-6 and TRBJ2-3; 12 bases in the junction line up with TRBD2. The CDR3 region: CASSPGLAGPDTQYF. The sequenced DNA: TGTGCCAGCAGCCCCGGACTAGCGGGACCCGATACGCAGTATTTT. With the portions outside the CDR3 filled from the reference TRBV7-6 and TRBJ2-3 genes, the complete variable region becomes GAGVSQSPRYKVTKRGQDVALRCDPISGHVSLYWYRQALGQGPEFLTYFNYEAQQDKSGLPNDRFSAERPEGSISTLTIQRTEQRDSAMYRCASSPGLAGPDTQYFGPGTRLTVL.